This T cell receptor (beta chain) was recorded in a study of cytomegalovirus exposure and HLA in healthy donors. The wider study: The approximately 110 validation repertoires used a platform that matched the one used for the approximately 610 first-cohort repertoires, as a later analysis reported.

Libraries were prepared by immunoSEQ multiplex PCR; TCRdb keeps only in-frame clonotypes and omits some of them. The sample has more than 300,000 clones; roughly 88% are singletons. The CDR3 covers 14 residues. Germline-derived CDR1 and CDR2 are LNHNV and YYDKDF (reference sequence). V was shortened by 3 bases and J by 2 bases, with 9 bases between the two germline ends. The sample consisted of PBMCs. This sequence was found in a woman aged 18-35 years in good health and CMV-seronegative. This rearrangement joins TRBV15 to TRBJ2-3, with D unresolved. The CDR3 DNA reads TGTGCCACCAGCAGGGGCCAGCCCACAGATACGCAGTATTTT. Encoded protein: CATSRGQPTDTQYF.